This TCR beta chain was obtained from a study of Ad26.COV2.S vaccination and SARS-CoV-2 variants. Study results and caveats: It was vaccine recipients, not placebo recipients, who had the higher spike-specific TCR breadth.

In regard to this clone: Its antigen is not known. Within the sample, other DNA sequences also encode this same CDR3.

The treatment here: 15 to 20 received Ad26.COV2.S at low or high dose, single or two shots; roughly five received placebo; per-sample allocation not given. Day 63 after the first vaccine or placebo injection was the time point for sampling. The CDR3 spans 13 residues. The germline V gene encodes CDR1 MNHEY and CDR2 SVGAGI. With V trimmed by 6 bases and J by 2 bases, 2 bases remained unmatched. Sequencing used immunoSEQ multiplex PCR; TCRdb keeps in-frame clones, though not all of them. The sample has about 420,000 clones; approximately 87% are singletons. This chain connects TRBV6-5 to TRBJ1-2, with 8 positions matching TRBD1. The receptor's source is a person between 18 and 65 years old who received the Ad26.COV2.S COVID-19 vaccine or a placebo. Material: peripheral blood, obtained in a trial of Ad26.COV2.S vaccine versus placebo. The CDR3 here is CASRTGGNYGYTF. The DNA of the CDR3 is TGTGCCAGCAGAACAGGGGGGAACTATGGCTACACCTTC.